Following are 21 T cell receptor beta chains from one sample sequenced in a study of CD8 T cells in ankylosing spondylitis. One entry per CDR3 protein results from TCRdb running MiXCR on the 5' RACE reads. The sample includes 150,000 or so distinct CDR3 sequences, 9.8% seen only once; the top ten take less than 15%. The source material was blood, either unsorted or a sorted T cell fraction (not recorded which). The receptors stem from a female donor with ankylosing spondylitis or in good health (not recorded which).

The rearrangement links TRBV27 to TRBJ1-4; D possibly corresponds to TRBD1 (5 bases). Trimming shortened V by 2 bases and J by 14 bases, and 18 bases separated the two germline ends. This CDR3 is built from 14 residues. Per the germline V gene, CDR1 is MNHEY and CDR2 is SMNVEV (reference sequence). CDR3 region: CASSLNGRVEGLFF. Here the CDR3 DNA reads TGTGCCAGCAGTTTAAATGGCAGGGTAGAGGGGCTGTTTTTT. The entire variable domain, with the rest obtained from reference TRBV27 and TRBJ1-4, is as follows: EAQVTQNPRYLITVTGKKLTVTCSQNMNHEYMSWYRQDPGLGLRQIYYSMNVEVTDKGDVPEGYKVSRKEKRNFPLILESPSPNQTSLYFCASSLNGRVEGLFFGSGTQLSVL.

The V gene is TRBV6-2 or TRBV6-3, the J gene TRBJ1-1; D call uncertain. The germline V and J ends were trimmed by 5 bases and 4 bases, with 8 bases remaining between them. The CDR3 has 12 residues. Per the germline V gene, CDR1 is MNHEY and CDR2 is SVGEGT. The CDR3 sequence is CASSGSFTEAFF. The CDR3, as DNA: TGTGCCAGCAGTGGGAGTTTCACTGAAGCTTTCTTT.

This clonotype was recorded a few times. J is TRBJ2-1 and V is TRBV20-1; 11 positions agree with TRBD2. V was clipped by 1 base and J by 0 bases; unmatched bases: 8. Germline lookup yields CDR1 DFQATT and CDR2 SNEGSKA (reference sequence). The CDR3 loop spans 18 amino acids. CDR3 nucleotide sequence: TGCAGTGCTAGAGCTACCTCCGGGACTAGCGGCTCCTACAATGAGCAGTTCTTC. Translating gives CSARATSGTSGSYNEQFF.

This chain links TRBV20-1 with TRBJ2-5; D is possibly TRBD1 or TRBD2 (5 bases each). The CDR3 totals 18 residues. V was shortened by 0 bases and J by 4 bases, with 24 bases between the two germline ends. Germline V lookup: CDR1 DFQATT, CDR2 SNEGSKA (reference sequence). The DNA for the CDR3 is TGCAGTGCTAGAGATCCTGGGGTTCGGGACCCAGCAAGAGAGACCCAGTACTTC. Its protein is CSARDPGVRDPARETQYF.

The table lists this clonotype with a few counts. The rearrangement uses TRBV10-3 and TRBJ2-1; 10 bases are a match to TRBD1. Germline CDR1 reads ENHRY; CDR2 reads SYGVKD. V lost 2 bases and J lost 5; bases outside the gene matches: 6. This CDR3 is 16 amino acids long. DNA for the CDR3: TGTGCCATCAGTGAGGGGGGACAGGGGTTCGACAATGAGCAGTTCTTC. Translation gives CAISEGGQGFDNEQFF.

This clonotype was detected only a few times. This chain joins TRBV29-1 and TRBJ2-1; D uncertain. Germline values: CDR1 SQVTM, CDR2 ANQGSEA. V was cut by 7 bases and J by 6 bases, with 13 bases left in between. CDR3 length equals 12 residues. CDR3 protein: CSAVSLRNEQFF. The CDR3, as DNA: TGCAGCGCAGTATCCCTCCGCAATGAGCAGTTCTTC.

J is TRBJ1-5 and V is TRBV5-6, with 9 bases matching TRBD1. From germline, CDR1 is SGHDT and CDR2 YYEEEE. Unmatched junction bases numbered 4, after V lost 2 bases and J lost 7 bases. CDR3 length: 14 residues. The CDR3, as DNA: TGTGCCAGCAGCTTACAGGGGGCTCAACAGCCCCAGCATTTT. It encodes CASSLQGAQQPQHF.

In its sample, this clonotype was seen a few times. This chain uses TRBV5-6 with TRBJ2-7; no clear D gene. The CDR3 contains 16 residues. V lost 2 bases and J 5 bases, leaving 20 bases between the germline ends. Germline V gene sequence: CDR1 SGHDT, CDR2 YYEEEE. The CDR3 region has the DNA TGTGCCAGCAGCTTCCTTTCCGAATTGTTTGAAGACGAGCAGTACTTC. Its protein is CASSFLSELFEDEQYF.

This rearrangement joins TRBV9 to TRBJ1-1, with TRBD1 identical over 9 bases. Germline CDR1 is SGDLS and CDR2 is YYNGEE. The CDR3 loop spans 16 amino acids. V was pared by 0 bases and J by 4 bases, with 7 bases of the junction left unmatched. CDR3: CASSVAPGQGSTEAFF. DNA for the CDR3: TGTGCCAGCAGCGTAGCCCCGGGACAGGGAAGCACTGAAGCTTTCTTT.

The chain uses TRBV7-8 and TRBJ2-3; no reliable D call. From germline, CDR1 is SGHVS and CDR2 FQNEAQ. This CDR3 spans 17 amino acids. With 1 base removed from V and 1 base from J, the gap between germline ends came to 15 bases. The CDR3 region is CASSLVVAIVGTDTQYF. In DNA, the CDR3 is TGTGCCAGCAGCTTAGTCGTGGCCATTGTGGGCACAGATACGCAGTATTTT.

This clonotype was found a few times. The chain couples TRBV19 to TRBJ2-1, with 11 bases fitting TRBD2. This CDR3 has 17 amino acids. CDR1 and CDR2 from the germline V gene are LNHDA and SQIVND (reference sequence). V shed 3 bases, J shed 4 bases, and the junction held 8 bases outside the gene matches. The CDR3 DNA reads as TGTGCCAGTAGTATCTTACTAGCGGGAGCGCGTTACAATGAGCAGTTCTTC. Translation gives CASSILLAGARYNEQFF.

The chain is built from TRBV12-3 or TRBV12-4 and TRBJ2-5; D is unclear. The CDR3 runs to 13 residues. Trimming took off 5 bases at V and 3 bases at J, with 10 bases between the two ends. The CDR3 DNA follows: TGTGCCAGCAGTATCGGAGTTAAAGAGACCCAGTACTTC. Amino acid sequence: CASSIGVKETQYF.

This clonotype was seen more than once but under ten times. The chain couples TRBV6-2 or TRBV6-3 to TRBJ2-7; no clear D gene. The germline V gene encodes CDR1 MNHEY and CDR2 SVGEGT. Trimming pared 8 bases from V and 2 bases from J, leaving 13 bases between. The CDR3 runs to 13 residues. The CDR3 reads CASGPSAAYEQYF. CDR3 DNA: TGTGCCAGCGGACCCAGCGCAGCCTACGAGCAGTACTTC.

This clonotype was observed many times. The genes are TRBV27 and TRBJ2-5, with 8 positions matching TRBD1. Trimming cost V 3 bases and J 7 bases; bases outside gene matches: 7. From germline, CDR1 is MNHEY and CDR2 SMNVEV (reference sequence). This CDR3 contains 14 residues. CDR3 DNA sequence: TGTGCCAGCAGTTTGTCGACAGGGGTCGGGACCCAGTACTTC. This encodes CASSLSTGVGTQYF.

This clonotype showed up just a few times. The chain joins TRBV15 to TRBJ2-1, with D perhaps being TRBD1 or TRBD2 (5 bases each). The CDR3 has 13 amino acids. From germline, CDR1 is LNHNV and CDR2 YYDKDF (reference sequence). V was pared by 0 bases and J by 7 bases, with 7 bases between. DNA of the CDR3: TGTGCCACCAGCAGAGATGAGGGGAATGAGCAGTTCTTC. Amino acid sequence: CATSRDEGNEQFF.

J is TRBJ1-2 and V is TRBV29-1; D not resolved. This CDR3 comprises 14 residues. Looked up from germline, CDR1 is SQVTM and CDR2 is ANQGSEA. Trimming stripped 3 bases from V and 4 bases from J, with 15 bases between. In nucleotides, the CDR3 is TGCAGCGTTGAGGTCCAAACAAGAATCTATGGCTACACCTTC. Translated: CSVEVQTRIYGYTF. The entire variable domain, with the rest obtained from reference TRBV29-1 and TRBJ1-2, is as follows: SAVISQKPSRDICQRGTSLTIQCQVDSQVTMMFWYRQQPGQSLTLIATANQGSEATYESGFVIDKFPISRPNLTFSTLTVSNMSPEDSSIYLCSVEVQTRIYGYTFGSGTRLTVV.

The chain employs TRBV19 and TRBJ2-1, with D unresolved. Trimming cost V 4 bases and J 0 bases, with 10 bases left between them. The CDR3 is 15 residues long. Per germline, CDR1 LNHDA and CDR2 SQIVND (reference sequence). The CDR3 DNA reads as TGTGCCAGTAGTAGCTCCCCCAGCTCCTACAATGAGCAGTTCTTC. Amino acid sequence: CASSSSPSSYNEQFF. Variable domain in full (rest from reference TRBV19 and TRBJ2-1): DGGITQSPKYLFRKEGQNVTLSCEQNLNHDAMYWYRQDPGQGLRLIYYSQIVNDFQKGDIAEGYSVSREKKESFPLTVTSAQKNPTAFYLCASSSSPSSYNEQFFGPGTRLTVL.

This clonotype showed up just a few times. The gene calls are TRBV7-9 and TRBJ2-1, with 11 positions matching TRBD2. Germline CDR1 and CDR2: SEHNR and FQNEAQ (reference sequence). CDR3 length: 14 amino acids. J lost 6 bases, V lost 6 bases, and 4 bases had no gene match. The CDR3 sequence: CASSYSGRGNEQFF. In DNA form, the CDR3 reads TGTGCCAGCAGTTATAGCGGGAGGGGCAATGAGCAGTTCTTC.

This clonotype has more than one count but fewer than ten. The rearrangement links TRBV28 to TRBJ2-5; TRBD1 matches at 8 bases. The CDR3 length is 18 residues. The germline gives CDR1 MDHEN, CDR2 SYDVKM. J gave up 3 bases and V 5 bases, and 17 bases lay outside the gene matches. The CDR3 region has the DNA TGTGCCAGCAGTCGCACAGGGGGAGAAGAACGCGAGGAAGAGACCCAGTACTTC. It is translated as CASSRTGGEEREEETQYF.

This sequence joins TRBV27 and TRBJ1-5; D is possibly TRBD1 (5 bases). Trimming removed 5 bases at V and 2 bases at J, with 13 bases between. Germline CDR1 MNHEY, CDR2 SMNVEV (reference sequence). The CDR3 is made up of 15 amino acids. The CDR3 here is CASSMGIGGNQPQHF. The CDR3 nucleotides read TGTGCCAGCAGTATGGGGATAGGGGGCAATCAGCCCCAGCATTTT.

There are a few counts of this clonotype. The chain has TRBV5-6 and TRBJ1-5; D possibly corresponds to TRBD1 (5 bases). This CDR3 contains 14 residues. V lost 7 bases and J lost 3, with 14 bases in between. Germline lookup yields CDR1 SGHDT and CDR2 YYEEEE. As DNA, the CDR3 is TGTGCCAGCTGCAGTAGGGGAATCAATCAGCCCCAGCATTTT. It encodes CASCSRGINQPQHF.